The clone carrying this T cell receptor (beta chain) has a single count. The antigen is undetermined. Prior to sequencing, the ViraFEST assay stimulated PBMC with viral peptide pools, which expanded the antigen-specific CD4+ T cells. Following an approximately eleven-day culture, CD4+ T cells were purified. This person's SARS-CoV-2 infection, confirmed by PCR, occurred between March and December 2020. These data originate in a study of vaccination effects on CD4 cells after COVID-19. Germline V gene lookup returns CDR1 SGHAT and CDR2 FQNNGV. Trimming took 4 bases from V and 10 from J, leaving 26 bases between them. The CDR3 is made up of 17 amino acids. Profiling relied on immunoSEQ multiplex PCR, and the TCRdb table lists in-frame clones only, not all of them. The table includes some 25,000 clones, more than 70% detected once.

The source material was CD4+ T cells from PBMCs cultured with SARS-CoV-2 spike peptides, sampled before COVID-19 vaccination. The source is a human donor who had a prior SARS-CoV-2 infection. The J gene is TRBJ2-1, the V gene TRBV11-2; no definite D call. CDR3 DNA: TGTGCCAGCAGCTCCTCAGTTGGCTCTCTTTCCGGCCAAGAGCAGTTCTTC. It specifies CASSSSVGSLSGQEQFF.